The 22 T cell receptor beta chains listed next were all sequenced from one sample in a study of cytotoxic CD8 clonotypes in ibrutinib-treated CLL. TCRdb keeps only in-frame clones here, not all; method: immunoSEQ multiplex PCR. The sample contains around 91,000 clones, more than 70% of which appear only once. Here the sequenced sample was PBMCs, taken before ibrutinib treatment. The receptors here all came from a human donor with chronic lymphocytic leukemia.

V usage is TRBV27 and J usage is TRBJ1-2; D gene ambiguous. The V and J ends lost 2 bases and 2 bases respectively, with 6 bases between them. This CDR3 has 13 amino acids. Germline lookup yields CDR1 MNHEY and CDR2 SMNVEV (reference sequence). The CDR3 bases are TGTGCCAGCAGTTTAAAAGGGAACTATGGCTACACCTTC. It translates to CASSLKGNYGYTF.

The CDR3 bases are TGTGCCAGCAGCTTAGTGGGACAGGGGAACACTGAAGCTTTCTTT. Translation: CASSLVGQGNTEAFF. The chain joins TRBV7-6 to TRBJ1-1; 9 bases are shared with TRBD1. The CDR3 loop spans 15 amino acids. Germline assignment: CDR1 SGHVS and CDR2 FNYEAQ. Unmatched junction bases numbered 1, after V lost 1 base and J lost 1 base.

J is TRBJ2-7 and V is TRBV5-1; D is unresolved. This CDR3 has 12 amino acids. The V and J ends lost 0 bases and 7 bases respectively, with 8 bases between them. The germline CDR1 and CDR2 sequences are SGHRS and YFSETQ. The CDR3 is CASSLGAGEQYF. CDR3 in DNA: TGCGCCAGCAGCTTGGGTGCCGGGGAGCAGTACTTC.

CDR3 sequence: CASGSFFDGSGTDTQYF. CDR3 in DNA: TGTGCCAGTGGATCATTCTTCGATGGTAGTGGCACAGATACGCAGTATTTT. The chain joins TRBV19 to TRBJ2-3; D is ambiguous. Trimming took 8 bases from V and 1 from J, leaving 22 bases between them. CDR3 size: 17 residues. Looked up from germline, CDR1 is LNHDA and CDR2 is SQIVND (reference sequence).

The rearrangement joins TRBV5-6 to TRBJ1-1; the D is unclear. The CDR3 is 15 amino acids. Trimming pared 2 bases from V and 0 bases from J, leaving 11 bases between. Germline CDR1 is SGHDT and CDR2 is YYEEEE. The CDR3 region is CASSFWEGLNTEAFF. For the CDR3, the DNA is TGTGCCAGCAGCTTTTGGGAGGGATTGAACACTGAAGCTTTCTTT.

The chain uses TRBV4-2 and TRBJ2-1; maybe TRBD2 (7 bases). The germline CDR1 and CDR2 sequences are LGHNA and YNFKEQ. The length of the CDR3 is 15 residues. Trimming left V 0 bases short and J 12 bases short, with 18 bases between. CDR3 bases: TGTGCCAGCAGCCAAGATTTAGGGGGGGGCGTGAGGCAGTTCTTC. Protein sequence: CASSQDLGGGVRQFF.

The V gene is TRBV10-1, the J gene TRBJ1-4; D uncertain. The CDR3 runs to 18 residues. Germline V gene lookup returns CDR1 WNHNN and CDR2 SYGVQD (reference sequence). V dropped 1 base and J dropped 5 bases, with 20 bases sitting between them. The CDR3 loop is CASSEFWFAWTQNEKLFF. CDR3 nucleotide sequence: TGCGCCAGCAGTGAGTTTTGGTTCGCCTGGACCCAGAATGAAAAACTGTTTTTT.

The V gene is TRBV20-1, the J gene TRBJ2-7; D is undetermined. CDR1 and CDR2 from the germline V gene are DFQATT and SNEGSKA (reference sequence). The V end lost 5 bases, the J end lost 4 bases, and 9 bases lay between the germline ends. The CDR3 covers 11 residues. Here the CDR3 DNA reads TGCAGTGCTGGAAAATTATACGAGCAGTACTTC. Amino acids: CSAGKLYEQYF.

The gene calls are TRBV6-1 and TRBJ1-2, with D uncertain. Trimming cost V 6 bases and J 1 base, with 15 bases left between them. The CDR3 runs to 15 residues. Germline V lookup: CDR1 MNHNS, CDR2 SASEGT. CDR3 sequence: CASSLWEGGNYGYTF. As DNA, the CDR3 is TGTGCCAGCAGCCTATGGGAGGGAGGTAACTATGGCTACACCTTC.

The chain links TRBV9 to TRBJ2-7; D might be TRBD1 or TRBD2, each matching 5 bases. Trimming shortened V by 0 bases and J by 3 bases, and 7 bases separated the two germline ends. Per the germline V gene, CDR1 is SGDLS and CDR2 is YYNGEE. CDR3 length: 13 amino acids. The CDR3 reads CASSVVGGYEQYF. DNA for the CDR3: TGTGCCAGCAGCGTAGTTGGGGGCTACGAGCAGTACTTC.

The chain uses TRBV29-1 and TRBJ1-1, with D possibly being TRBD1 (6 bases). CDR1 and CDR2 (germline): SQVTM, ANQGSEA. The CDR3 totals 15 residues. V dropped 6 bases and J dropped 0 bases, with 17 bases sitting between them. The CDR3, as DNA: TGCAGCGTCAGAGAGAGGACAGAAGTGAACACTGAAGCTTTCTTT. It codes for CSVRERTEVNTEAFF.

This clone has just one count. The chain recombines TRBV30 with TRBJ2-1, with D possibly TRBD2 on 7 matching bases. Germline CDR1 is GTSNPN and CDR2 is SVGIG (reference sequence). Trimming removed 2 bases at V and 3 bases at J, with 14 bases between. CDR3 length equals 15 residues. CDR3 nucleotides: TGTGCCTGGAGTCGTGGGAGGGGGTTCTACAATGAGCAGTTCTTC. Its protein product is CAWSRGRGFYNEQFF.

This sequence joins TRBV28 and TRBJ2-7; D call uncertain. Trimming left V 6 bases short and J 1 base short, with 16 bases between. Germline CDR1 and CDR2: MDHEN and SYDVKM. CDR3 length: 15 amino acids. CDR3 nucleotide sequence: TGTGCCAGCAGGTTGTTTCGGGTGATATCCTACGAGCAGTACTTC. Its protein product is CASRLFRVISYEQYF. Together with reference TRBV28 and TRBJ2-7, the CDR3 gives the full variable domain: DVKVTQSSRYLVKRTGEKVFLECVQDMDHENMFWYRQDPGLGLRLIYFSYDVKMKEKGDIPEGYSVSREKKERFSLILESASTNQTSMYLCASRLFRVISYEQYFGPGTRLTVT.

The CDR3 nucleotides are TGCAGCGTAGCCCCCGGACAGGGAGGTAACACCGGGGAGCTGTTTTTT. It yields the protein CSVAPGQGGNTGELFF. This sequence joins TRBV29-1 and TRBJ2-2; 8 positions agree with TRBD1. Per germline, CDR1 SQVTM and CDR2 ANQGSEA. The CDR3 sequence is 16 residues long. V dropped 6 bases and J dropped 2; count of bases not matched to a gene: 11.

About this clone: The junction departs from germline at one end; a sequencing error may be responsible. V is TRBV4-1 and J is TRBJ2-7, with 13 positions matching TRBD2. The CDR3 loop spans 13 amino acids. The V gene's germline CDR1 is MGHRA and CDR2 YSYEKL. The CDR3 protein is CASSQETSGRFMF. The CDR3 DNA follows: TGCGCCAGCAGCCAAGAGACTAGCGGGAGGTTTATGTTC.

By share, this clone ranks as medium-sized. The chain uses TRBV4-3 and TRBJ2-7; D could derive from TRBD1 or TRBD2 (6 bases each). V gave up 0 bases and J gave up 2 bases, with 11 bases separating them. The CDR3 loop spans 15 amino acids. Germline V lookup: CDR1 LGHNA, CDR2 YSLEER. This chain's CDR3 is CASSQDRGPAYEQYF. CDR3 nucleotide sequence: TGCGCCAGCAGCCAAGATCGGGGGCCCGCCTACGAGCAGTACTTC.

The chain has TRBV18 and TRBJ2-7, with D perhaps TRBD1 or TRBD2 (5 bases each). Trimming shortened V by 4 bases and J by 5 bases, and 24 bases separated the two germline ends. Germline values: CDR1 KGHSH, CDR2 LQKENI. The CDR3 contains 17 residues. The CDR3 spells CASSRYRNYNSRDEQYF. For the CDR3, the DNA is TGTGCCAGCTCACGGTACAGGAATTATAATTCGAGGGACGAGCAGTACTTC.

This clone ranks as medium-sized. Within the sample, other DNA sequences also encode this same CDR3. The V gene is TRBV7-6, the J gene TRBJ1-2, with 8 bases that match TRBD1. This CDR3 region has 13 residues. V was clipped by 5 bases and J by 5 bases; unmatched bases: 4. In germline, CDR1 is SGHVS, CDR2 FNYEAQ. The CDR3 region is CASSPGQGYGYTF. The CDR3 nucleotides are TGTGCCAGCAGCCCCGGACAGGGTTATGGCTACACCTTC. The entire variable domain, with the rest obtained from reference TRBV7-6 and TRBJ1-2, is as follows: GAGVSQSPRYKVTKRGQDVALRCDPISGHVSLYWYRQALGQGPEFLTYFNYEAQQDKSGLPNDRFSAERPEGSISTLTIQRTEQRDSAMYRCASSPGQGYGYTFGSGTRLTVV.

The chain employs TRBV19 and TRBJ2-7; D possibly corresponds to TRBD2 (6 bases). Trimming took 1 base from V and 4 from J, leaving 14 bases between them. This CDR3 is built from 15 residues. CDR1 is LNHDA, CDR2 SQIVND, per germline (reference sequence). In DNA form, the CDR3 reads TGTGCCAGTAGTATAGGCGGGCGGGAAAATTACGAGCAGTACTTC. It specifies CASSIGGRENYEQYF.

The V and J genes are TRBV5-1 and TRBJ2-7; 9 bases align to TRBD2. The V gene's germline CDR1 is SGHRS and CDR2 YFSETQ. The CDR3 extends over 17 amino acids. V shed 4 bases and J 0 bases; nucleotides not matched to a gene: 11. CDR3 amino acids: CASSLQPPSGDSYEQYF. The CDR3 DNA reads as TGCGCCAGCAGCCTCCAACCCCCTAGCGGGGACTCCTACGAGCAGTACTTC.

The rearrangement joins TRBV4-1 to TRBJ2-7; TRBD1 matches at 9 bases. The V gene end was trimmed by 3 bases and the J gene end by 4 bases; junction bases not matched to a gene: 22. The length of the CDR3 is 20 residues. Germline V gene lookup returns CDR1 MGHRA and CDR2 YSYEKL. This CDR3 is CASSHVITGGEMGTAYEQYF. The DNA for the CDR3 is TGCGCCAGCAGCCACGTTATTACAGGGGGCGAGATGGGTACGGCTTACGAGCAGTACTTC.

The CDR3 DNA follows: TGCGCCAGCAGCCAACGGACAGGGGGCCGGAACACTGAAGCTTTCTTT. This sequence encodes CASSQRTGGRNTEAFF. This chain links TRBV4-1 with TRBJ1-1; 11 bases are a match to TRBD1. V shed 2 bases, J shed 1 base, and the junction held 3 bases outside the gene matches. The CDR3 is 16 amino acids. Germline CDR1 is MGHRA and CDR2 is YSYEKL.